This TCR beta chain is from a study of T cells in Graves' hyperthyroidism and ophthalmopathy. Amplification yielded TCR beta CDR3 regions, with RNA transcripts as the source. HTBI primers were employed in a first-round RT-PCR of the TCR CDR3. Via MiXCR, TCRdb re-called the multiplex PCR reads, giving one row per CDR3 protein. The sample consists of some 700,000 distinct CDR3 sequences, around 15% of them appearing once. Orbital computed tomography and thyroid ultrasound, together with serum TRAb and thyroxine and clinical symptoms, were used for diagnoses. Out of less than 12 ml of fresh peripheral blood came the PBMCs. The CDR3 totals 14 residues. The germline V gene encodes CDR1 SGDLS and CDR2 YYNGEE. V was shortened by 3 bases and J by 5 bases, with 14 bases between the two germline ends.

The sequence was collected from a man aged 45-60 years with Graves' hyperthyroidism. The chain couples TRBV9 to TRBJ2-5; TRBD1 might be the D (5 bases). Sequences were obtained from blood. CDR3 coding DNA: TGTGCCAGCAGCGGTGTCCATAGGGGTGAGACCCAGTACTTC. Residues: CASSGVHRGETQYF.